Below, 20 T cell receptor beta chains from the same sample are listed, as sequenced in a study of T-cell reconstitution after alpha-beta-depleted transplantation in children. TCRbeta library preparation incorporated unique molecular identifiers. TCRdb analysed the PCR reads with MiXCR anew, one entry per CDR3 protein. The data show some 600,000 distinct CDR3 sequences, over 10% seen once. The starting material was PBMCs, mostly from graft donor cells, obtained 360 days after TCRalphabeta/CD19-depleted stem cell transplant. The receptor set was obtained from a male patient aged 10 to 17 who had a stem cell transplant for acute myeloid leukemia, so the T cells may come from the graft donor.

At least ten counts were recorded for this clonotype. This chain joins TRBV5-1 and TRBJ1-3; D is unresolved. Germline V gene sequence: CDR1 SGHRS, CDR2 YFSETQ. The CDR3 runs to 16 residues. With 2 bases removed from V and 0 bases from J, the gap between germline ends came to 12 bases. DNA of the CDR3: TGCGCCAGCAGCTTCAAGGACGGGAGCTCTGGAAACACCATATATTTT. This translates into CASSFKDGSSGNTIYF.

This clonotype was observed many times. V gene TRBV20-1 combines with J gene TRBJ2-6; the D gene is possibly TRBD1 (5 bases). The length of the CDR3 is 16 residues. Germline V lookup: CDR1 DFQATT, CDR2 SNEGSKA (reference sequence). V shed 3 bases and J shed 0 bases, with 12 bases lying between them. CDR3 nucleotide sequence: TGCAGTGCTAGGCGGCAGGGCATCTCTGGGGCCAACGTCCTGACTTTC. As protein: CSARRQGISGANVLTF.

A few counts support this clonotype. Written as DNA, the CDR3 is TGTGCCAGCAGTTACTCAGGGGACACCGGGGAGCTGTTTTTT. It encodes CASSYSGDTGELFF. The V and J genes are TRBV6-2 or TRBV6-3 and TRBJ2-2; TRBD1 is a possible D gene (5 bases). CDR3 length: 14 residues. Per the germline V gene, CDR1 is MNHEY and CDR2 is SVGEGT. V shed 0 bases and J shed 3 bases, with 5 bases lying between them.

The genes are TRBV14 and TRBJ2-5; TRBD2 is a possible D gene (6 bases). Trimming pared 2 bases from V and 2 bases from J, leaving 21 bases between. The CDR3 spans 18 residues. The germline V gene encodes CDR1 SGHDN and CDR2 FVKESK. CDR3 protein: CASSQIKPGTSRQETQYF. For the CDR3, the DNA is TGTGCCAGCAGCCAAATAAAACCTGGAACTAGCCGTCAAGAGACCCAGTACTTC.

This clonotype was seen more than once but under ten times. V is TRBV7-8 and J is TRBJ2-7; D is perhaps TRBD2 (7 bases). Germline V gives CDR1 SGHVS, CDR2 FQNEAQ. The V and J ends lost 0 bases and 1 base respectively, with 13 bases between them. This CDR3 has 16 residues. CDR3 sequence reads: CASSLAGGGLSYEQYF. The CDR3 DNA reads TGTGCCAGCAGCTTAGCGGGAGGGGGACTATCCTACGAGCAGTACTTC.

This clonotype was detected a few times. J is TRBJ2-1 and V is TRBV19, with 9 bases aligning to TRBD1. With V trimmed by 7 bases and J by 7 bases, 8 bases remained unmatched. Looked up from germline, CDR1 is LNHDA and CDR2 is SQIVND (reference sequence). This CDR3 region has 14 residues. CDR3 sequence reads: CASTLTGGVNEQFF. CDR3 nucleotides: TGTGCCAGTACTCTGACAGGGGGTGTGAATGAGCAGTTCTTC.

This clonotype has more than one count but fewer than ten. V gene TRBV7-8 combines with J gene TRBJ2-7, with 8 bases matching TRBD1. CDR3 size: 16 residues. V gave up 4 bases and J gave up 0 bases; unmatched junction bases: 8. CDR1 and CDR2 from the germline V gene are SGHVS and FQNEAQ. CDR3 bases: TGTGCCAGCAGCTCAAAACCGGGACAGGCCTCCTACGAGCAGTACTTC. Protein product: CASSSKPGQASYEQYF. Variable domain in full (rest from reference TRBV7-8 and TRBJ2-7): GAGVSQSPRYKVAKRGQDVALRCDPISGHVSLFWYQQALGQGPEFLTYFQNEAQLDKSGLPSDRFFAERPEGSVSTLKIQRTQQEDSAVYLCASSSKPGQASYEQYFGPGTRLTVT.

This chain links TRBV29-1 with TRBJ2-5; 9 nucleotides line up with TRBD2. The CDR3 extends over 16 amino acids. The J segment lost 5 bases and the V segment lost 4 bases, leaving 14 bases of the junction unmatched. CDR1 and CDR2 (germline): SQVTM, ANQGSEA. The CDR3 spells CSVGTRLAALGETQYF. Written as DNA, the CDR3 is TGCAGCGTTGGCACCCGACTAGCGGCCCTGGGGGAGACCCAGTACTTC. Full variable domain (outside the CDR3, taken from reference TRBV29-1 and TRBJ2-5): SAVISQKPSRDICQRGTSLTIQCQVDSQVTMMFWYRQQPGQSLTLIATANQGSEATYESGFVIDKFPISRPNLTFSTLTVSNMSPEDSSIYLCSVGTRLAALGETQYFGPGTRLLVL.

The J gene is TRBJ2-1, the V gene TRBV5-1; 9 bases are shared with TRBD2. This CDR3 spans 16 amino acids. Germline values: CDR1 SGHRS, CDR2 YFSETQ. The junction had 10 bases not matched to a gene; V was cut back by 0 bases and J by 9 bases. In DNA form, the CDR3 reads TGCGCCAGCAGCTTGGCCTCGGCGGGAGGGGACATTGAGCAGTTCTTC. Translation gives CASSLASAGGDIEQFF.

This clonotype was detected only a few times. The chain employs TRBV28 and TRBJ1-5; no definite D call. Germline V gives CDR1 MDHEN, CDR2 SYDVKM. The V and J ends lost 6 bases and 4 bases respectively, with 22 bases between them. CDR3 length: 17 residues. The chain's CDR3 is CASSFPPVALGNQPQHF. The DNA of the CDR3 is TGTGCCAGCAGCTTTCCCCCAGTGGCGCTTGGAAATCAGCCCCAGCATTTT.

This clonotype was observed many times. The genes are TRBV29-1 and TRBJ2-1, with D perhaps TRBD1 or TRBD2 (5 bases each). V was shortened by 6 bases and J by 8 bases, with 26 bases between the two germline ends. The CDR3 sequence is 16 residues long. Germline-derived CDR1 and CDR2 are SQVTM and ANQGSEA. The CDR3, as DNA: TGCAGCGTAGGGGACCGGGCCTTCACTCGTGACCATGAGCAGTTCTTC. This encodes CSVGDRAFTRDHEQFF.

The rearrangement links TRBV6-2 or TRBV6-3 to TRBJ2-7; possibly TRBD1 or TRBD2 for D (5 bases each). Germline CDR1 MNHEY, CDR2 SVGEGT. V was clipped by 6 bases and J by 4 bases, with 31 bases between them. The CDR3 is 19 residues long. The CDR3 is CASSWGRTTNTRWTYEQYF. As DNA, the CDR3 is TGTGCCAGCAGCTGGGGACGGACAACCAACACCCGGTGGACGTACGAGCAGTACTTC.

The CDR3 sequence is CASSQDLARYSYEQYF. As DNA, the CDR3 is TGTGCCAGCAGCCAAGACCTAGCGCGATACTCCTACGAGCAGTACTTC. The V call is TRBV14, the J call TRBJ2-7; possible D gene TRBD2, 6 bases. The CDR3 is 16 residues long. Germline CDR1 reads SGHDN; CDR2 reads FVKESK. Trimming pared 0 bases from V and 0 bases from J, leaving 12 bases between. The whole variable domain, filled in from reference TRBV14 and TRBJ2-7, reads EAGVTQFPSHSVIEKGQTVTLRCDPISGHDNLYWYRRVMGKEIKFLLHFVKESKQDESGMPNNRFLAERTGGTYSTLKVQPAELEDSGVYFCASSQDLARYSYEQYFGPGTRLTVT.

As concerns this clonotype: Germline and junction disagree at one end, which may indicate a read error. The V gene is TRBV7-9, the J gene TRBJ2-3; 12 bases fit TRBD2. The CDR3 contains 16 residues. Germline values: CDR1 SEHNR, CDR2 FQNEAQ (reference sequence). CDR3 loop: CASSPGLAGNTGTQYF. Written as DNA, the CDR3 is TGTGCCAGCAGCCCCGGACTAGCGGGGAACACAGGTACGCAGTATTTT.

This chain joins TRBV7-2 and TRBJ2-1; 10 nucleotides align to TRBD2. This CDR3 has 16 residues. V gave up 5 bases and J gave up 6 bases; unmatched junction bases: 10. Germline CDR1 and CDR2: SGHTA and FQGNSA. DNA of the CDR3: TGTGCCAGCAGCGTTCGGCTAGCGGGAGTAAGCAATGAGCAGTTCTTC. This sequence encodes CASSVRLAGVSNEQFF.

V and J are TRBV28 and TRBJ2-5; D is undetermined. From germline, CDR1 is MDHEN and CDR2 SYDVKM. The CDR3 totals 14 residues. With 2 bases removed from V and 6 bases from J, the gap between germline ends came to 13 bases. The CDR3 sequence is CASSLGSGRQTQYF. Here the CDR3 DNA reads TGTGCCAGCAGTTTAGGGTCAGGTCGGCAGACCCAGTACTTC.

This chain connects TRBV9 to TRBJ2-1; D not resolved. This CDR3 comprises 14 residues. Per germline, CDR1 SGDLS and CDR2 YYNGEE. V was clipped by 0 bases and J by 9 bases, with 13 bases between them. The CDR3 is CASSVDWLWGEQFF. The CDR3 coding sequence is TGTGCCAGCAGCGTAGATTGGCTTTGGGGTGAGCAGTTCTTC.

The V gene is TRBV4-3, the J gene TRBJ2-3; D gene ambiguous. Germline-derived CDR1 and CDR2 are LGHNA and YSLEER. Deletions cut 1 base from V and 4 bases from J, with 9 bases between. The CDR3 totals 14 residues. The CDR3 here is CASSQVSLSDTQYF. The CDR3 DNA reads TGCGCCAGCAGCCAAGTCTCCTTGTCAGATACGCAGTATTTT.

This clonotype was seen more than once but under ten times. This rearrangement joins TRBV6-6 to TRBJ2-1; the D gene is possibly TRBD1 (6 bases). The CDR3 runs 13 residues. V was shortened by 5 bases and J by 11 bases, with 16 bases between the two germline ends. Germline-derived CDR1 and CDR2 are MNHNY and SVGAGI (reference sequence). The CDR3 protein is CASSASPGDKQFF. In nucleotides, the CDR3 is TGTGCCAGCAGTGCATCCCCAGGGGATAAGCAGTTCTTC.

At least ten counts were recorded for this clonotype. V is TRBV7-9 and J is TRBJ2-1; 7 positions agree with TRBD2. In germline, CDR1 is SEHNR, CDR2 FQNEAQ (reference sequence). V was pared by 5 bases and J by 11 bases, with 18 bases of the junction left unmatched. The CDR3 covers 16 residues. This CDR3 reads CASSPLTSPMALKQFF. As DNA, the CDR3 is TGTGCCAGCAGCCCACTGACTAGCCCAATGGCCCTTAAGCAGTTCTTC.